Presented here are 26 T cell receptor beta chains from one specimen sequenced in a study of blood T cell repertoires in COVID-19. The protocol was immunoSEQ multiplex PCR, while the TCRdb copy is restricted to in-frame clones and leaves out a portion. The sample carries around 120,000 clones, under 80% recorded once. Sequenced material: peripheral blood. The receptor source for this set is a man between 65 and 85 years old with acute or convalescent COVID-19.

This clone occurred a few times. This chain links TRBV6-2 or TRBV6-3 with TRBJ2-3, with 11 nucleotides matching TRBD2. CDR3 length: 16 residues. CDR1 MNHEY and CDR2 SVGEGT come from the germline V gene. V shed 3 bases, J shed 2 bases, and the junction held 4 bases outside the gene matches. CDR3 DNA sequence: TGTGCCAGCAGTTATCTAGCGGGGGGTGACACAGATACGCAGTATTTT. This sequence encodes CASSYLAGGDTDTQYF.

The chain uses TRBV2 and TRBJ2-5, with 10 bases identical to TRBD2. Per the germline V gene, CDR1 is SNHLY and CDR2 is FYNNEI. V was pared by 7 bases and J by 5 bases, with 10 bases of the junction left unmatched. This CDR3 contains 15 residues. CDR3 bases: TGTGCCAGCACGGCCCAGCGGGGGGGCCAGGAGACCCAGTACTTC. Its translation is CASTAQRGGQETQYF.

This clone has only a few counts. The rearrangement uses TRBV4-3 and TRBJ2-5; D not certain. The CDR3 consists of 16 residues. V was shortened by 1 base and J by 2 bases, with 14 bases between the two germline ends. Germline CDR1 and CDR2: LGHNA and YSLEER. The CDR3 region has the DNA TGCGCCAGCAGCCAAGTGTTTGCAGTCAAGCAAGAGACCCAGTACTTC. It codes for CASSQVFAVKQETQYF.

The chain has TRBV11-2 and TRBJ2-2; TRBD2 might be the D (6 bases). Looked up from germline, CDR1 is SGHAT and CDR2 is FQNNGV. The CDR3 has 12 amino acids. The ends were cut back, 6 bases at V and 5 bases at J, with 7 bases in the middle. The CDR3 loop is CASREGTGELFF. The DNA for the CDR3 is TGTGCCAGCAGGGAGGGGACCGGGGAGCTGTTTTTT.

The CDR3 is CASSLSLVESGNTIYF. The CDR3 bases are TGTGCCAGCAGTTTATCTCTCGTTGAGTCTGGAAACACCATATATTTT. The chain combines TRBV28 with TRBJ1-3, with unresolved D. The V end lost 1 base, the J end lost 1 base, and 11 bases lay between the germline ends. CDR1 is MDHEN, CDR2 SYDVKM, per germline. The CDR3 has 16 amino acids.

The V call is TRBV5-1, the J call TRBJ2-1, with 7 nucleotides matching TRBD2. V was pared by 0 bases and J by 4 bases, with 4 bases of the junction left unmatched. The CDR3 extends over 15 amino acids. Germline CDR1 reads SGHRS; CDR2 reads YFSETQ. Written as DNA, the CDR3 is TGCGCCAGCAGCTTGGCCGGGGGGACGTACAATGAGCAGTTCTTC. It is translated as CASSLAGGTYNEQFF.

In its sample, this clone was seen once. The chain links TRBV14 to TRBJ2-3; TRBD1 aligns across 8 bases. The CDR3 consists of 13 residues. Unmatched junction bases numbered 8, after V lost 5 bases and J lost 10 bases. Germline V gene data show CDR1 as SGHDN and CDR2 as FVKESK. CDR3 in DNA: TGTGCCAGCAGCTTACGCGAGACAGGGGCGCAGTATTTT. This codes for CASSLRETGAQYF.

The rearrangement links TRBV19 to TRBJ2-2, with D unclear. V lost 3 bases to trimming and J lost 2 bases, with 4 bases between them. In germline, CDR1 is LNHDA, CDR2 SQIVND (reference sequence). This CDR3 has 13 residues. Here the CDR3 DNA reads TGTGCCAGTAGTATTACAAACACCGGGGAGCTGTTTTTT. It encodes CASSITNTGELFF.

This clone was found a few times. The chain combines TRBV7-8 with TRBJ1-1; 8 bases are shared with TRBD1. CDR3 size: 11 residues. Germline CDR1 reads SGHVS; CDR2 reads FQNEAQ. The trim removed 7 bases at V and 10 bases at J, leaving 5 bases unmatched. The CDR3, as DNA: TGTGCCAGCAACACAGGGGGGAGAGCTTTCTTT. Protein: CASNTGGRAFF.

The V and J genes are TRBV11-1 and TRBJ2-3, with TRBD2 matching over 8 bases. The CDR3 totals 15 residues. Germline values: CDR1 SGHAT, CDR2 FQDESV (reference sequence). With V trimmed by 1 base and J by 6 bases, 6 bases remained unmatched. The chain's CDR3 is CASSLDRGGPDTQYF. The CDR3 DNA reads TGTGCCAGCAGCTTAGATCGGGGGGGGCCCGATACGCAGTATTTT.

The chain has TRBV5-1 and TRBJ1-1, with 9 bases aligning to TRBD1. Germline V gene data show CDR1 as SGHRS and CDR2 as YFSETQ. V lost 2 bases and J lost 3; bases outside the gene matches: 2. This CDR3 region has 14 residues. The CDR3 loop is CASSLGQGHTEAFF. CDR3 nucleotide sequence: TGCGCCAGCAGCTTAGGACAGGGGCACACTGAAGCTTTCTTT.

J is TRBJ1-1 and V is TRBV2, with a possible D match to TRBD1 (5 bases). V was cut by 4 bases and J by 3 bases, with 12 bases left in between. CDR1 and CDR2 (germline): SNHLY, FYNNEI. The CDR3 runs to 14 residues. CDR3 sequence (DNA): TGTGCCAGCAGTGTGGCGGGGGACGACACTGAAGCTTTCTTT. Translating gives CASSVAGDDTEAFF.

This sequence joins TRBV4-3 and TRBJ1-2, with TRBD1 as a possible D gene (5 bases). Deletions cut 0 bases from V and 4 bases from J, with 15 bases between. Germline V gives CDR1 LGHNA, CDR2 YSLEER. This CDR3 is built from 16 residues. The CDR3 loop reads CASSQDNEGASYGYTF. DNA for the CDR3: TGCGCCAGCAGCCAAGATAATGAAGGGGCTAGCTATGGCTACACCTTC.

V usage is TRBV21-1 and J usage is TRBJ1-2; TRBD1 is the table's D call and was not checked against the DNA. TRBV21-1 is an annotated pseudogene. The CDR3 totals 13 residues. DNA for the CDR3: TGTGCCAGCAGCAAGGAGACAGGGGGCGGCTACACCTTC. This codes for CASSKETGGGYTF.

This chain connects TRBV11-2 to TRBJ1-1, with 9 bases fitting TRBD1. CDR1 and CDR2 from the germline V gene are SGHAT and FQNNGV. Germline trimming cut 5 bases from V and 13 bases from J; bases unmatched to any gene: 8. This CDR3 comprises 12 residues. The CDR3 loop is CASSQDRGVGFF. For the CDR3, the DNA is TGTGCCAGCAGCCAAGACAGGGGGGTAGGTTTCTTT.

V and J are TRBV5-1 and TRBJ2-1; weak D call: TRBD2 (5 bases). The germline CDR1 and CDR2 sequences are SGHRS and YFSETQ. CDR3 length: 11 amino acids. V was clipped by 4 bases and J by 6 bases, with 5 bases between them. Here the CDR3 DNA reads TGCGCCAGCAGCCGGGGCAATGAGCAGTTCTTC. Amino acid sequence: CASSRGNEQFF.

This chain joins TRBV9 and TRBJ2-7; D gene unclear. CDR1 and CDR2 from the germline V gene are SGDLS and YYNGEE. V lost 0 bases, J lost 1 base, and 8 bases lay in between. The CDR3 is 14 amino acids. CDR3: CASSVVSTSYEQYF. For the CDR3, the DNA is TGTGCCAGCAGCGTAGTATCAACTTCCTACGAGCAGTACTTC.

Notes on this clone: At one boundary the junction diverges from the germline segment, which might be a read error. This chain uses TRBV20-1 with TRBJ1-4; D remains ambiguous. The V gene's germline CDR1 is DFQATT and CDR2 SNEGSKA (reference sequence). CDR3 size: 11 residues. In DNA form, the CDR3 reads TGCAGTGCTAGCCCTAAAGAAAAACTGTTTTTT. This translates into CSASPKEKLFF.

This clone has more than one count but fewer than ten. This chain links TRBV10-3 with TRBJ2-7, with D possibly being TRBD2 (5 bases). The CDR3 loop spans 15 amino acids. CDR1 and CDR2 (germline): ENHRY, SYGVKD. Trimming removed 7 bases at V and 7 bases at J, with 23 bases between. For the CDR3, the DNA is TGTGCCATCACCACGGATCCCAGTACCTCGGGGGAGCAGTACTTC. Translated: CAITTDPSTSGEQYF.

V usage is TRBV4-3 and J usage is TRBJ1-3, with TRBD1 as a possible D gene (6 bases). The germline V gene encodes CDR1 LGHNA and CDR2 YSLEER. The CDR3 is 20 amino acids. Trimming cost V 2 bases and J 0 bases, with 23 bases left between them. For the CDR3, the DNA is TGCGCCAGCAGCCAACAATTAACAGGGTTTCCCCCTCTCTCTGGAAACACCATATATTTT. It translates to CASSQQLTGFPPLSGNTIYF.

The chain's CDR3 is CASSLGGRGNTIYF. CDR3 in DNA: TGTGCCAGCAGCTTAGGGGGGCGAGGAAACACCATATATTTT. This chain links TRBV7-8 with TRBJ1-3; D might be TRBD1 (6 bases). The CDR3 length is 14 residues. Per germline, CDR1 SGHVS and CDR2 FQNEAQ. V gave up 1 base and J gave up 4 bases, with 8 bases separating them.

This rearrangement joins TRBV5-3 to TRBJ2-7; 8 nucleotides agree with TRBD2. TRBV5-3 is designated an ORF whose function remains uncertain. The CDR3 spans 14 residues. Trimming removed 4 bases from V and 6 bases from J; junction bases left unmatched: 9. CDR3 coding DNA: TGTGCCAGAAGCCCCGGGACTAGAAGGCGCGAGCAGTACTTC. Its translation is CARSPGTRRREQYF.

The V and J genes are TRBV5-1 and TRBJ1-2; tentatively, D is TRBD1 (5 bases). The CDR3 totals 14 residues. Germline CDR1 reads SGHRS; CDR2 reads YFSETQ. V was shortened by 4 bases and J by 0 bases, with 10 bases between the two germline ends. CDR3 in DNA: TGCGCCAGCAGCACCCTGACAGCTAACTATGGCTACACCTTC. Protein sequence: CASSTLTANYGYTF.

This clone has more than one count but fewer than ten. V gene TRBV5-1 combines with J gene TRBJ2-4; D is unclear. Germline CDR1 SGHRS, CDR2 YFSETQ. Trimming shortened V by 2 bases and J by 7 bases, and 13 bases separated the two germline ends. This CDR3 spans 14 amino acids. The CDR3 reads CASSFDTGRNIQYF. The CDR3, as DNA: TGCGCCAGCAGCTTTGATACGGGTAGGAACATTCAGTACTTC.

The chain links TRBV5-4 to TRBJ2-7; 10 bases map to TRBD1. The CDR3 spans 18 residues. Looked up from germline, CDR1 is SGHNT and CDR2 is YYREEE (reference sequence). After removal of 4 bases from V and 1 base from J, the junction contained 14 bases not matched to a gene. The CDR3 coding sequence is TGTGCCAGCAGCCCGTCCCGGGACAGGGGAAAATATTCCTACGAGCAGTACTTC. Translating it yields CASSPSRDRGKYSYEQYF.

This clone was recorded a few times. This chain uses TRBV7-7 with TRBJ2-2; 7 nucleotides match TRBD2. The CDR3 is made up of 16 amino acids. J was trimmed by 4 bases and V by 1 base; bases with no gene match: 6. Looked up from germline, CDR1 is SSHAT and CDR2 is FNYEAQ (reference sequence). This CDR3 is CASSLDTAGLTGELFF. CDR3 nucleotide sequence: TGTGCCAGCAGCTTAGATACAGCGGGGCTCACCGGGGAGCTGTTTTTT. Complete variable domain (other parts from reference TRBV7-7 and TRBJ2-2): GAGVSQSPRYKVTKRGQDVTLRCDPISSHATLYWYQQALGQGPEFLTYFNYEAQPDKSGLPSDRFSAERPEGSISTLTIQRTEQRDSAMYRCASSLDTAGLTGELFFGEGSRLTVL.